This T cell receptor (beta chain) was captured in a study of blood T cell repertoires in COVID-19 (dated by TCRdb to about 2020). About the investigation overall: Samples covering the acute and convalescent phases of COVID-19 were provided by collaborators in the United States, Italy and Spain. The material from the prospective study consisted of cDNA or gDNA derived from T cells, B-cell-depleted T cells, or PBMCs. A de-identified subject ID, COVID-19 status, age in years and sex were almost always included in the sample metadata. The dataset comprised deeply sampled blood TCRbeta repertoires from subjects exposed to, actively infected with, or recovered from COVID-19. The repertoires were released in a freely available public database meant as a resource for research on the immune response to SARS-CoV-2. Where available, HLA class I and class II types were obtained from metadata supplied by the sample provider rather than from assay-based typing. Samples were obtained from the ongoing ImmuneRACE study (first 160 participants) and from roughly 1,300 subjects provided by 6 global collaborators.

Collaborating institutions collected whole blood in K2EDTA tubes following their own protocols. For TCRbeta analysis, collaborators shipped samples in one of three forms: frozen whole blood, isolated PBMCs, or DNA extracted from either of those sample types. For this clone: Its binding antigen is unknown. Per-base qualities were not stored, and no clone one base away is much larger.

The study at large found these results: How much clinical and demographic metadata was included differed by source and by participant, and the metadata was provided uncurated.

The immunoSEQ Assay, a bias-controlled multiplex PCR, was used to amplify TCRbeta CDR3 regions from genomic DNA. Regarding the original processing steps: Nucleated cell counts per sample were estimated from amplification of reference gene primers within the assay. To quantify the absolute abundance of each unique TCRbeta CDR3 rearrangement, sequence reads were collapsed and filtered. Productive Simpson clonality was computed per sample as the square root of Simpson's diversity index over productive rearrangements. TCRdb provides this immuneACCESS table in a form limited to in-frame rearrangements. Some clones are lacking; in checked studies, under half of them reflect an unresolved V gene, and why the rest are absent is not known. V and J calls and clone size are copied from that table; D and trimming were computed from the DNA. Here the sample has under 75,000 clones; approximately 78% occur a single time. Together, the top ten hold approximately 14% of the sample.

V sheds 2 bases and J sheds 5 bases, leaving 16 bases between their ends. The CDR3 measures 15 amino acids from cysteine to phenylalanine. Left in the record is the CDR3 DNA by itself, 45 bases read in frame from the first base. Looking up the germline V gene yields CDR1 SGHRS and CDR2 YFSETQ. The material sequenced was peripheral blood. The receptor comes from a man of 80 years or more with acute or convalescent COVID-19. Recombination joined TRBV5-1 with TRBJ2-5, and the D gene may be TRBD2, 6 bases matching. The DNA is TGCGCCAGCAGCTTCGCGGGGACCCGATCGGAGACCCAGTACTTC. This yields the protein CASSFAGTRSETQYF.